This T cell receptor (beta chain) came from a study of CD8+CD57+ T cells in acquired aplastic anemia. The germline V gene has CDR1 SGHRS and CDR2 YFSETQ. This CDR3 has 15 amino acids. The V end lost 4 bases, the J end lost 0 bases, and 11 bases lay between the germline ends. Profiling of TCR beta VDJ combinations and CDR3 sequences used genomic DNA as template. MiXCR, applied by TCRdb to the reads, yields one record per CDR3 protein. The sample yields fewer than 250,000 distinct CDR3 sequences, around 45% seen once. Patients chosen for sequencing had CD8+CD57+ cells that had expanded, as shown by flow cytometry.

Sequencing was carried out using sorted CD4+, CD8+, or CD8+CD57+ T cells (not recorded which) from PBMCs. The TCR sequence derives from a human donor with aplastic anemia. V and J are TRBV5-1 and TRBJ1-3; D gene unclear. The CDR3 coding sequence is TGCGCCAGCAGCGGAGAAGGACCCTCTGGAAACACCATATATTTT. Amino acids: CASSGEGPSGNTIYF. Full variable domain (outside the CDR3, taken from reference TRBV5-1 and TRBJ1-3): KAGVTQTPRYLIKTRGQQVTLSCSPISGHRSVSWYQQTPGQGLQFLFEYFSETQRNKGNFPGRFSGRQFSNSRSEMNVSTLELGDSALYLCASSGEGPSGNTIYFGEGSWLTVV.